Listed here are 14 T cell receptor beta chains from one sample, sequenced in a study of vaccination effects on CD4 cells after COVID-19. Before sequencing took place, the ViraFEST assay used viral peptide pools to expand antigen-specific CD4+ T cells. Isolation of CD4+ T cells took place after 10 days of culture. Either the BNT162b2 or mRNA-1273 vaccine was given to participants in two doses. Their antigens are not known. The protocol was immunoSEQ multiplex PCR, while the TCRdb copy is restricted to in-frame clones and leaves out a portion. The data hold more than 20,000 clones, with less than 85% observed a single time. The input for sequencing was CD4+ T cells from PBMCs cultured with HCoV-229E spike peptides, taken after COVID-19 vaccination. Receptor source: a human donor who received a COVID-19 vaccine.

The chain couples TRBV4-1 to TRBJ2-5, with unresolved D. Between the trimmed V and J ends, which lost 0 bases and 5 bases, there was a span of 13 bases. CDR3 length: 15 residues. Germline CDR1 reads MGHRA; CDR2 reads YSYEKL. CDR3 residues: CASSQERSLSETQYF. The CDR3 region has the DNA TGCGCCAGCAGCCAAGAACGTTCGTTGTCTGAGACCCAGTACTTC.

CDR3 region: CASSQGDRVGTEAFF. Written as DNA, the CDR3 is TGTGCCAGCAGCCAAGGCGACAGGGTGGGTACTGAAGCTTTCTTT. The V call is TRBV4-2, the J call TRBJ1-1; TRBD1 agrees at 7 bases. J was trimmed by 5 bases and V by 1 base; bases with no gene match: 7. This CDR3 comprises 15 residues. Germline CDR1 and CDR2: LGHNA and YNFKEQ.

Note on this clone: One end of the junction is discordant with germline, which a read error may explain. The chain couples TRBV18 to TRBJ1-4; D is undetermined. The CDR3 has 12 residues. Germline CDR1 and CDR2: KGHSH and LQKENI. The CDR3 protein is CASSPTKEKLFF. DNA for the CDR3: TGTGCCAGCTCACCAACTAAGGAAAAACTGTTTTTT. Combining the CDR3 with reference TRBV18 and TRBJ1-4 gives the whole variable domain NAGVMQNPRHLVRRRGQEARLRCSPMKGHSHVYWYRQLPEEGLKFMVYLQKENIIDESGMPKERFSAEFPKEGPSILRIQQVVRGDSAAYFCASSPTKEKLFFGSGTQLSVL.

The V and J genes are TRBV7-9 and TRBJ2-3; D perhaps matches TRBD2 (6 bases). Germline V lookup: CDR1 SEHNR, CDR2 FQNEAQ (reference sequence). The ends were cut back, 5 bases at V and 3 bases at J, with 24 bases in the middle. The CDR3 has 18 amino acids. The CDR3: CASSLTFERASWTDTQYF. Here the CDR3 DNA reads TGTGCCAGCAGCCTAACGTTTGAGCGGGCGAGTTGGACAGATACGCAGTATTTT. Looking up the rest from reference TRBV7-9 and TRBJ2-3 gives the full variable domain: DTGVSQNPRHKITKRGQNVTFRCDPISEHNRLYWYRQTLGQGPEFLTYFQNEAQLEKSRLLSDRFSAERPKGSFSTLEIQRTEQGDSAMYLCASSLTFERASWTDTQYFGPGTRLTVL.

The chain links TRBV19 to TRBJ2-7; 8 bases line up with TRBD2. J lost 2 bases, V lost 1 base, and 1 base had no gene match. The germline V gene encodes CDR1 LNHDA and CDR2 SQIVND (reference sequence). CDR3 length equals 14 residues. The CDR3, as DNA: TGTGCCAGTAGTATAGTAGCGGGACCCTACGAGCAGTACTTC. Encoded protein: CASSIVAGPYEQYF.

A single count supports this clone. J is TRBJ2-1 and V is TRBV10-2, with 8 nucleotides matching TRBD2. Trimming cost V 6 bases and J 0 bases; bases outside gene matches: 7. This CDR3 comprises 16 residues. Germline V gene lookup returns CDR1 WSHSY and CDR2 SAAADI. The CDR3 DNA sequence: TGCGCCAGCAGAGACACCAGCGGGAGCTCCTACAATGAGCAGTTCTTC. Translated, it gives CASRDTSGSSYNEQFF.

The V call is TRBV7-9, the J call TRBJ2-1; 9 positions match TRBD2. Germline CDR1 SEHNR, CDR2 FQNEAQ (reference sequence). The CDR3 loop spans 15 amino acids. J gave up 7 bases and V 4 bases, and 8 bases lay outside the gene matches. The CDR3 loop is CASSSGLAGFNEQFF. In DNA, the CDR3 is TGTGCCAGCAGCTCCGGGCTAGCGGGATTTAATGAGCAGTTCTTC.

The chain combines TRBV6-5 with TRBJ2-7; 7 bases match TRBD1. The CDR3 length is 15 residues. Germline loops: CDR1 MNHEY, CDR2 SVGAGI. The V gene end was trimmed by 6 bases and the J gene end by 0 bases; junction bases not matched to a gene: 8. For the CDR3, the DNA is TGTGCCAGCAGGTCACGACAGGGCTTCTCCTACGAGCAGTACTTC. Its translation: CASRSRQGFSYEQYF.

This CDR3 reads CASSANRVNQGSDTQYF. In DNA, the CDR3 is TGTGCCAGCAGTGCAAACAGGGTAAATCAAGGTTCCGATACGCAGTATTTT. The genes are TRBV6-1 and TRBJ2-3; perhaps TRBD1 as D (6 bases). The CDR3 covers 17 residues. In germline, CDR1 is MNHNS, CDR2 SASEGT. V lost 4 bases to trimming and J lost 6 bases, with 23 bases between them.

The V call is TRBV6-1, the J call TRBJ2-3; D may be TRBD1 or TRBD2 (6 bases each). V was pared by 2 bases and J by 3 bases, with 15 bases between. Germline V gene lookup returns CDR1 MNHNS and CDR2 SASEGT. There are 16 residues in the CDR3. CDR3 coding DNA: TGTGCCAGCAGTGAATTCGGGGGCCAAGGTACAGATACGCAGTATTTT. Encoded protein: CASSEFGGQGTDTQYF.

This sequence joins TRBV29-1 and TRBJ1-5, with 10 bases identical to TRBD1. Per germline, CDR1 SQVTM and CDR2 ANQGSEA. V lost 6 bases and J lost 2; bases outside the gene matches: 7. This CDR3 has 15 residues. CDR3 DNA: TGCAGCGTGGGGGGGGACAGGGGAGGCAATCAGCCCCAGCATTTT. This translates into CSVGGDRGGNQPQHF.

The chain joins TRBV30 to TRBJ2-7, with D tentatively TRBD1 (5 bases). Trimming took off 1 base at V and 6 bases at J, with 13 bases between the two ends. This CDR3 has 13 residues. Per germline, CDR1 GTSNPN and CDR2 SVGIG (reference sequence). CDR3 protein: CAWSARITGEQYF. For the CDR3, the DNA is TGTGCCTGGAGTGCCAGGATAACAGGCGAGCAGTACTTC.

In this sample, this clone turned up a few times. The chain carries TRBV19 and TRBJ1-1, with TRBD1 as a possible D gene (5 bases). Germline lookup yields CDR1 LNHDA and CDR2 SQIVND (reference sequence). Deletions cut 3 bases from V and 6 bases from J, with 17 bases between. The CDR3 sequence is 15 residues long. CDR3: CASSMMVGVSSEAFF. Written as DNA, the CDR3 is TGTGCCAGTAGTATGATGGTAGGGGTTAGTTCTGAAGCTTTCTTT.

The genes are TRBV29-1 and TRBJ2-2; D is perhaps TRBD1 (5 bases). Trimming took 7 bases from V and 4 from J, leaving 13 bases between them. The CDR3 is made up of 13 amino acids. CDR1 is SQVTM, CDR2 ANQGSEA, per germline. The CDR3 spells CSARTGSTGELFF. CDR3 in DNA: TGCAGCGCGAGAACAGGATCCACCGGGGAGCTGTTTTTT.